The 11 T cell receptor beta chains listed next were all sequenced from one sample in a study of siplizumab effects on memory and regulatory T cells. TCRdb keeps only in-frame clones here, not all; method: immunoSEQ multiplex PCR. This table has about 100,000 clones, approximately 92% appearing once. Material for sequencing was CD4+ T cells sorted from blood. The receptors originated from a human donor in good health.

The V and J genes are TRBV11-3 and TRBJ2-2; D is unresolved. Trimming removed 5 bases at V and 7 bases at J, with 11 bases between. Germline V gives CDR1 SGHNT, CDR2 YENEEA. The CDR3 has 13 residues. CDR3 coding DNA: TGTGCCAGCAGCCTCTATGTGAGCGGGGAGCTGTTTTTT. Encoded protein: CASSLYVSGELFF. Combining the CDR3 with reference TRBV11-3 and TRBJ2-2 gives the whole variable domain EAGVVQSPRYKIIEKKQPVAFWCNPISGHNTLYWYLQNLGQGPELLIRYENEEAVDDSQLPKDRFSAERLKGVDSTLKIQPAELGDSAVYLCASSLYVSGELFFGEGSRLTVL.

V and J are TRBV5-1 and TRBJ2-7, with D tentatively TRBD2 (5 bases). CDR1 SGHRS and CDR2 YFSETQ come from the germline V gene. Trimming pared 0 bases from V and 2 bases from J, leaving 9 bases between. The CDR3 has 14 residues. CDR3 in DNA: TGCGCCAGCAGCTTGGGGACTGTTACCTACGAGCAGTACTTC. It yields the protein CASSLGTVTYEQYF. The full variable domain, with the rest looked up from reference TRBV5-1 and TRBJ2-7, is KAGVTQTPRYLIKTRGQQVTLSCSPISGHRSVSWYQQTPGQGLQFLFEYFSETQRNKGNFPGRFSGRQFSNSRSEMNVSTLELGDSALYLCASSLGTVTYEQYFGPGTRLTVT.

To note about this clone: One end of the junction varies from germline; a read error may be responsible. Additional DNA sequences in this sample encode the identical CDR3. This chain connects TRBV6-5 to TRBJ2-3; D ambiguous. The CDR3 runs 11 residues. Germline CDR1 MNHEY, CDR2 SVGAGI. The CDR3 nucleotides are TGTGCCAGCACTTACACAGATACGCAGTATTTT. Protein: CASTYTDTQYF.

This chain uses TRBV6-5 with TRBJ1-1; D not resolved. This CDR3 is 14 amino acids long. The V gene lost 5 bases and the J gene lost 3 bases, with 13 bases spanning the gap. The germline CDR1 and CDR2 sequences are MNHEY and SVGAGI. The CDR3 here is CASSQVQDYTEAFF. The CDR3 DNA reads TGTGCCAGCAGTCAAGTCCAGGACTACACTGAAGCTTTCTTT.

The chain combines TRBV4-3 with TRBJ1-3; D is perhaps TRBD1 (6 bases). Germline CDR1 reads LGHNA; CDR2 reads YSLEER. CDR3 size: 19 residues. Trimming removed 0 bases at V and 1 base at J, with 19 bases between. The CDR3 here is CASSQDGGTGMRSGNTIYF. The CDR3 region has the DNA TGCGCCAGCAGCCAAGATGGTGGTACAGGGATGAGGTCTGGAAACACCATATATTTT.

The chain couples TRBV18 to TRBJ1-6; perhaps TRBD1 as D (5 bases). CDR3 length: 16 amino acids. Trimming pared 0 bases from V and 8 bases from J, leaving 14 bases between. Germline V gene data show CDR1 as KGHSH and CDR2 as LQKENI. CDR3 nucleotides: TGTGCCAGCTCACCACCATCGACAGCGACGGATTCACCCCTCCACTTT. It encodes CASSPPSTATDSPLHF.

This clone appeared a single time. J is TRBJ2-5 and V is TRBV5-1; the match to TRBD2 covers 7 bases. The V segment lost 5 bases and the J segment 2 bases; nucleotides outside the gene matches: 9. The CDR3 sequence is 15 residues long. Per the germline V gene, CDR1 is SGHRS and CDR2 is YFSETQ. CDR3 sequence: CASRPKRGLQETQYF. CDR3 DNA: TGCGCCAGCAGACCGAAGCGGGGCCTACAAGAGACCCAGTACTTC.

As regards this clone: One junction end does not reproduce the germline sequence, and a read error may be involved. For the CDR3, the DNA is TGTGCCAGTAGGATGTCGGGCCGACAGAGCTTC. It codes for CASRMSGRQSF. The rearrangement uses TRBV19 and TRBJ1-2, with D tentatively TRBD1 (5 bases). CDR3 length: 11 amino acids. Germline values: CDR1 LNHDA, CDR2 SQIVND (reference sequence).

The rearrangement joins TRBV11-3 to TRBJ2-2; D not resolved. V was trimmed by 3 bases and J by 4 bases, leaving 3 bases between them. Germline-derived CDR1 and CDR2 are SGHNT and YENEEA. The CDR3 covers 12 residues. The DNA of the CDR3 is TGTGCCAGCAGCTTGGGCACCGGGGAGCTGTTTTTT. It translates to CASSLGTGELFF.

The chain is built from TRBV7-8 and TRBJ1-4; TRBD1 aligns across 8 bases. This CDR3 contains 16 residues. The germline gives CDR1 SGHVS, CDR2 FQNEAQ. After removal of 1 base from V and 7 bases from J, the junction contained 8 bases not matched to a gene. CDR3 in amino acids: CASSLGGTGGFEKLFF. CDR3 in DNA: TGTGCCAGCAGCTTAGGAGGGACAGGAGGATTTGAAAAACTGTTTTTT.

V usage is TRBV7-3 and J usage is TRBJ1-1; D unresolved. The germline V gene encodes CDR1 SGHTA and CDR2 FQGTGA. This CDR3 is built from 13 residues. Trimming pared 5 bases from V and 8 bases from J, leaving 15 bases between. DNA of the CDR3: TGTGCCAGCAGCCAGCTGGGTGCAGCCGAAGCTTTCTTT. Translating it yields CASSQLGAAEAFF.